This T cell receptor (beta chain) was obtained from a study of control samples from healthy donors and cancer patients. TCRdb keeps only in-frame clones here, not all; method: immunoSEQ multiplex PCR. This table has about 190,000 clones, about 90% appearing once. This receptor was obtained from a man younger than 40 in good health. Specimen: blood.

In DNA form, the CDR3 reads TGTGCCAGCAGCTTAACCGGGACTAGCGGGGTGAAACCCACAGATACGCAGTATTTT. This translates into CASSLTGTSGVKPTDTQYF. This chain links TRBV11-2 with TRBJ2-3, with 13 bases aligning to TRBD2. The CDR3 has 19 amino acids. CDR1 and CDR2 from the germline V gene are SGHAT and FQNNGV. Germline trimming cut 2 bases from V and 2 bases from J; bases unmatched to any gene: 10.